The 27 T cell receptor beta chains in this list originate from one sample, sequenced in a study of T-cell reconstitution after alpha-beta-depleted transplantation in children. It was with unique molecular identifiers that the TCRbeta library was prepared. MiXCR was run by TCRdb on the PCR reads, yielding one entry per CDR3 protein. The sample holds 700,000 to 850,000 distinct CDR3 sequences; less than 20% are singletons and the top ten take approximately 4.5%. Sequenced here: PBMCs, mostly from graft donor cells, sampled 360 days after TCRalphabeta/CD19-depleted stem cell transplant. These receptors originate from a male patient between 10 and 17 years old who had a stem cell transplant for acute lymphoblastic leukemia, so the T cells may come from the graft donor.

This clonotype was found a few times. This chain joins TRBV12-3 or TRBV12-4 and TRBJ1-5; D unclear. V was pared by 3 bases and J by 7 bases, with 7 bases between. The CDR3 extends over 12 amino acids. This CDR3 is CASSFAGQPQHF. The CDR3 nucleotides read TGTGCCAGCAGTTTTGCGGGACAGCCCCAGCATTTT.

The genes are TRBV5-1 and TRBJ2-1, with 11 bases lining up with TRBD2. This CDR3 has 22 residues. The germline gives CDR1 SGHRS, CDR2 YFSETQ. With V trimmed by 4 bases and J by 0 bases, 21 bases remained unmatched. The CDR3 bases are TGCGCCAGCAGCACGGGGGGGGCTAGCGGGAGGAACAGAAAGCTCTCCTACAATGAGCAGTTCTTC. Protein: CASSTGGASGRNRKLSYNEQFF.

The rearrangement links TRBV5-1 to TRBJ2-5, with TRBD1 matching 9 bases. V shed 2 bases and J 0 bases; nucleotides not matched to a gene: 8. CDR1 and CDR2 (germline): SGHRS, YFSETQ. The CDR3 spans 17 residues. The DNA for the CDR3 is TGCGCCAGCAGCTTAGACAGGGGGATGAAGTACCAAGAGACCCAGTACTTC. Its protein product is CASSLDRGMKYQETQYF.

This chain uses TRBV5-6 with TRBJ2-7; D might be TRBD2 (6 bases). V was cut by 4 bases and J by 3 bases, with 14 bases left in between. The CDR3 spans 14 residues. Per the germline V gene, CDR1 is SGHDT and CDR2 is YYEEEE. CDR3 sequence reads: CASSRGSGDYEQYF. DNA of the CDR3: TGTGCCAGCAGCCGGGGTAGCGGAGACTACGAGCAGTACTTC.

V is TRBV5-1 and J is TRBJ2-3, with 9 positions matching TRBD1. The CDR3 is 16 residues long. The V gene's germline CDR1 is SGHRS and CDR2 YFSETQ. J lost 5 bases, V lost 2 bases, and 9 bases had no gene match. The CDR3: CASSLSKGQGRDTQYF. The CDR3, as DNA: TGCGCCAGCAGCTTAAGCAAGGGACAGGGAAGAGATACGCAGTATTTT.

V is TRBV3-1 and J is TRBJ2-5; D ambiguous. Germline V CDR1 and CDR2: LGHDT, YNNKEL (reference sequence). The ends were cut back, 1 base at V and 1 base at J, with 10 bases in the middle. This CDR3 is built from 15 residues. CDR3 protein: CASSQVAISQETQYF. The DNA for the CDR3 is TGTGCCAGCAGCCAAGTCGCTATCTCCCAAGAGACCCAGTACTTC.

J is TRBJ2-3 and V is TRBV20-1, with TRBD2 matching 9 bases. In germline, CDR1 is DFQATT, CDR2 SNEGSKA (reference sequence). This CDR3 contains 15 residues. The V segment lost 0 bases and the J segment 3 bases; nucleotides outside the gene matches: 4. For the CDR3, the DNA is TGCAGTGCTAGAGATCTGACTAGCGGTACAGATACGCAGTATTTT. It is translated as CSARDLTSGTDTQYF.

This clonotype has at least ten counts. As DNA, the CDR3 is TGCGCCAGCAGCCAAGGACAGGCAACTGAAGCTTTCTTT. This encodes CASSQGQATEAFF. This chain uses TRBV4-1 with TRBJ1-1, with D possibly TRBD1 on 6 matching bases. The CDR3 is 13 residues long. Germline V gene lookup returns CDR1 MGHRA and CDR2 YSYEKL. V lost 1 base and J 5 bases, leaving 8 bases between the germline ends.

The V gene is TRBV20-1, the J gene TRBJ2-7; 7 bases map to TRBD1. The V segment lost 2 bases and the J segment 7 bases; nucleotides outside the gene matches: 17. Germline loops: CDR1 DFQATT, CDR2 SNEGSKA (reference sequence). The CDR3 runs to 16 residues. CDR3 coding DNA: TGCAGTGCTAGATTAACAGGGGCGCTGTTATCGAGGGAGCAGTACTTC. Its protein is CSARLTGALLSREQYF.

In this sample, this clonotype turned up a few times. This chain links TRBV6-2 or TRBV6-3 with TRBJ2-7, with D perhaps assigned TRBD1 or TRBD2 (5 bases each). Germline lookup yields CDR1 MNHEY and CDR2 SVGEGT. V was trimmed by 2 bases and J by 0 bases, leaving 11 bases between them. The CDR3 covers 15 residues. As DNA, the CDR3 is TGTGCCAGCAGTTACGGAGGACACTCCTCCTACGAGCAGTACTTC. This gives the protein CASSYGGHSSYEQYF.

This clonotype was recorded many times. The chain combines TRBV4-1 with TRBJ2-5; 8 bases agree with TRBD2. With 6 bases clipped from V and 1 base from J, the junction kept 4 bases outside the gene matches. The CDR3 runs to 14 residues. Germline V lookup: CDR1 MGHRA, CDR2 YSYEKL. The CDR3 DNA follows: TGCGCCAGCAGTCATACTAGCGGCCAAGAGACCCAGTACTTC. The encoded protein is CASSHTSGQETQYF.

This sequence joins TRBV27 and TRBJ2-3; D is uncertain. Deletions cut 6 bases from V and 2 bases from J, with 18 bases between. This CDR3 contains 16 residues. The germline gives CDR1 MNHEY, CDR2 SMNVEV (reference sequence). The CDR3 nucleotides are TGTGCCAGCAGCCCACGCAGCGCCATACCCACAGATACGCAGTATTTT. Protein sequence: CASSPRSAIPTDTQYF.

This clonotype came up a few times. The chain carries TRBV29-1 and TRBJ2-7; 9 bases map to TRBD1. The CDR3 is 17 amino acids. CDR1 is SQVTM and CDR2 is ANQGSEA in the germline V gene. The V segment lost 1 base and the J segment 2 bases; nucleotides outside the gene matches: 12. CDR3 DNA sequence: TGCAGCGTTGAAGGGAAAGGGCTGACAGGGGGAGCCTACGAGCAGTACTTC. It translates to CSVEGKGLTGGAYEQYF.

In this sample, this clonotype turned up many times. The chain links TRBV11-2 to TRBJ2-3; TRBD2 matches 12 bases. The CDR3 consists of 15 residues. In germline, CDR1 is SGHAT, CDR2 FQNNGV. The V segment lost 5 bases and the J segment 2 bases; nucleotides outside the gene matches: 2. CDR3 bases: TGTGCCAGCAGCGGACTAGCGGGATTCACAGATACGCAGTATTTT. It codes for CASSGLAGFTDTQYF.

The CDR3 DNA reads as TGTGCCAGCAGTTGGTCCGGGGGGTACGACACTGAAGCTTTCTTT. Translation: CASSWSGGYDTEAFF. The rearrangement links TRBV27 to TRBJ1-1; weak D call: TRBD1 (5 bases). Germline lookup yields CDR1 MNHEY and CDR2 SMNVEV (reference sequence). The V gene lost 4 bases and the J gene lost 3 bases, with 15 bases spanning the gap. CDR3 length: 15 residues.

This clonotype occurred a few times. The chain is built from TRBV27 and TRBJ2-1; a weak D match, TRBD2 (5 bases). V lost 6 bases to trimming and J lost 9 bases, with 18 bases between them. The germline V gene has CDR1 MNHEY and CDR2 SMNVEV (reference sequence). The CDR3 length is 14 residues. As DNA, the CDR3 is TGTGCCAGCAGACGGGGTTTCGCGCGAAGTGAGCAGTTCTTC. The encoded protein is CASRRGFARSEQFF.

The CDR3 protein is CASSLTGLAGNLYSGELFF. CDR3 coding DNA: TGTGCCAGCAGCTTAACCGGACTAGCGGGGAACCTTTATAGCGGGGAGCTGTTTTTT. The genes are TRBV7-3 and TRBJ2-2; TRBD2 aligns across 12 bases. V lost 0 bases to trimming and J lost 7 bases; unmatched junction nucleotides: 12. Germline loops: CDR1 SGHTA, CDR2 FQGTGA. This CDR3 spans 19 amino acids. Full variable domain (remainder filled in from reference TRBV7-3 and TRBJ2-2): GAGVSQTPSNKVTEKGKYVELRCDPISGHTALYWYRQSLGQGPEFLIYFQGTGAADDSGLPNDRFFAVRPEGSVSTLKIQRTERGDSAVYLCASSLTGLAGNLYSGELFFGEGSRLTVL.

The chain has TRBV30 and TRBJ2-1; D ambiguous. Trimming took 0 bases from V and 10 from J, leaving 7 bases between them. CDR3 length equals 11 residues. In germline, CDR1 is GTSNPN, CDR2 SVGIG (reference sequence). CDR3 residues: CAWSVLREQFF. CDR3 coding DNA: TGTGCCTGGAGTGTACTACGCGAGCAGTTCTTC.

There are many counts of this clonotype. The chain couples TRBV29-1 to TRBJ2-7; D unclear. V was pared by 6 bases and J by 2 bases, with 14 bases between. Germline V gives CDR1 SQVTM, CDR2 ANQGSEA. The CDR3 covers 13 residues. The CDR3 DNA sequence: TGCAGCGTCGCCGGGTGGGTAACCTACGAGCAGTACTTC. This encodes CSVAGWVTYEQYF.

This clonotype was seen only a few times. The V call is TRBV20-1, the J call TRBJ2-7; D perhaps matches TRBD2 (6 bases). Trimming cost V 7 bases and J 0 bases, with 22 bases left between them. There are 16 residues in the CDR3. Germline V lookup: CDR1 DFQATT, CDR2 SNEGSKA (reference sequence). The CDR3 here is CSGNPLSGLSSYEQYF. In DNA form, the CDR3 reads TGCAGTGGAAACCCCCTCAGCGGGCTGAGCTCCTACGAGCAGTACTTC.

The chain joins TRBV2 to TRBJ2-2; D remains ambiguous. The CDR3 length is 14 residues. Trimming took off 5 bases at V and 2 bases at J, with 9 bases between the two ends. The V gene's germline CDR1 is SNHLY and CDR2 FYNNEI. The CDR3 loop reads CASSSHRNTGELFF. The CDR3 DNA sequence: TGTGCCAGCAGTTCCCACAGAAACACCGGGGAGCTGTTTTTT.

The V and J genes are TRBV7-9 and TRBJ2-3; no clear D. Per the germline V gene, CDR1 is SEHNR and CDR2 is FQNEAQ (reference sequence). V was shortened by 2 bases and J by 5 bases, with 11 bases between the two germline ends. The CDR3 totals 14 residues. CDR3 in amino acids: CASSLLPPEDTQYF. CDR3 bases: TGTGCCAGCAGCTTACTGCCCCCTGAAGATACGCAGTATTTT.

The gene calls are TRBV7-9 and TRBJ2-7; 7 bases are shared with TRBD1. Trimming took 6 bases from V and 3 from J; bases not matched to a gene: 5. CDR1 is SEHNR, CDR2 FQNEAQ, per germline (reference sequence). This CDR3 spans 13 amino acids. The CDR3 DNA reads as TGTGCCAGCAGACCCTGGGACAGCTACGAGCAGTACTTC. It is translated as CASRPWDSYEQYF. The variable domain in full, completed from reference TRBV7-9 and TRBJ2-7, reads DTGVSQNPRHKITKRGQNVTFRCDPISEHNRLYWYRQTLGQGPEFLTYFQNEAQLEKSRLLSDRFSAERPKGSFSTLEIQRTEQGDSAMYLCASRPWDSYEQYFGPGTRLTVT.

The rearrangement links TRBV7-9 to TRBJ2-3, with 7 bases aligning to TRBD2. The CDR3 spans 15 residues. Germline V gene data show CDR1 as SEHNR and CDR2 as FQNEAQ (reference sequence). J gave up 2 bases and V 2 bases, and 4 bases lay outside the gene matches. The CDR3 region has the DNA TGTGCCAGCAGCTTATCAGCGGGAAACACAGATACGCAGTATTTT. Translation gives CASSLSAGNTDTQYF.

V is TRBV6-5 and J is TRBJ2-3; 9 bases map to TRBD2. This CDR3 is 16 amino acids long. In germline, CDR1 is MNHEY, CDR2 SVGAGI. V gave up 2 bases and J gave up 4 bases; unmatched junction bases: 7. Written as DNA, the CDR3 is TGTGCCAGCAGTTACGGGCGGGAGGGCCTCGCAGATACGCAGTATTTT. Translating gives CASSYGREGLADTQYF.

The V gene is TRBV2, the J gene TRBJ2-2; D perhaps matches TRBD1 (6 bases). Germline loops: CDR1 SNHLY, CDR2 FYNNEI. V gave up 2 bases and J gave up 3 bases, with 16 bases separating them. CDR3 length: 17 residues. The CDR3, as DNA: TGTGCCAGCAGTGAAATGGGGGCAGGGGATTACACCGGGGAGCTGTTTTTT. This codes for CASSEMGAGDYTGELFF. The full variable domain, in which reference TRBV2 and TRBJ2-2 provide the parts outside the CDR3, is EPEVTQTPSHQVTQMGQEVILRCVPISNHLYFYWYRQILGQKVEFLVSFYNNEISEKSEIFDDQFSVERPDGSNFTLKIRSTKLEDSAMYFCASSEMGAGDYTGELFFGEGSRLTVL.

On this clonotype: One end of the junction does not line up with germline, which may come from a read error. The chain carries TRBV5-1 and TRBJ2-1; 7 bases match TRBD2. Germline CDR1 SGHRS, CDR2 YFSETQ. This CDR3 contains 13 residues. The CDR3 loop reads CASSLLTSNQQFF. DNA for the CDR3: TGCGCCAGCAGCTTGCTGACTAGCAATCAGCAGTTCTTC.